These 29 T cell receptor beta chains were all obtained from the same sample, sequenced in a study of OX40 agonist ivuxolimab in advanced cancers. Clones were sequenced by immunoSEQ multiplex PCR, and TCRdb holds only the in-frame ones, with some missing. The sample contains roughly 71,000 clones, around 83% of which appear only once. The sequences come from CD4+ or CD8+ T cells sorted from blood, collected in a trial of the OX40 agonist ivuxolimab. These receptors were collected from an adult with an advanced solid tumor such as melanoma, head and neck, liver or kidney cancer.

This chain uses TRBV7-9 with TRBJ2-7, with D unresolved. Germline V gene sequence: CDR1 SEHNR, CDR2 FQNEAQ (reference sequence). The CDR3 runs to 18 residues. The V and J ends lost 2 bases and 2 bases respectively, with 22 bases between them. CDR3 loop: CASSLLGIGQLGAYEQYF. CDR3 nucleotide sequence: TGTGCCAGCAGCTTATTGGGCATAGGCCAGTTAGGAGCCTACGAGCAGTACTTC.

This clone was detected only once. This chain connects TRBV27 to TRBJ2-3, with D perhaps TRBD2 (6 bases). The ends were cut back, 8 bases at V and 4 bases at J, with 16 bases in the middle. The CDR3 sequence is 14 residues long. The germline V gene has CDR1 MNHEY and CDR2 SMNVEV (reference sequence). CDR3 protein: CASAWAGRADTQYF. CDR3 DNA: TGTGCCAGCGCTTGGGCGGGACGGGCAGATACGCAGTATTTT.

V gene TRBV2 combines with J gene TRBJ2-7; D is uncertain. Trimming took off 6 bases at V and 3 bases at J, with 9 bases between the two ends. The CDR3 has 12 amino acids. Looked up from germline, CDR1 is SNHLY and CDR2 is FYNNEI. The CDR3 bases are TGTGCCAGCAGGGGCGTCGGCTACGAGCAGTACTTC. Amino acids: CASRGVGYEQYF.

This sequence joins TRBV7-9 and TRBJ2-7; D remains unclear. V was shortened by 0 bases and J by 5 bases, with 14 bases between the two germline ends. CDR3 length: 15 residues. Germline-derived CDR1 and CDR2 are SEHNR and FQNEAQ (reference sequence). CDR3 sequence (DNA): TGTGCCAGCAGCTTAGCAGGCGCACAGAGGAACGAGCAGTACTTC. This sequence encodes CASSLAGAQRNEQYF. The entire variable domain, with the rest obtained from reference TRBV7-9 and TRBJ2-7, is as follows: DTGVSQNPRHKITKRGQNVTFRCDPISEHNRLYWYRQTLGQGPEFLTYFQNEAQLEKSRLLSDRFSAERPKGSFSTLEIQRTEQGDSAMYLCASSLAGAQRNEQYFGPGTRLTVT.

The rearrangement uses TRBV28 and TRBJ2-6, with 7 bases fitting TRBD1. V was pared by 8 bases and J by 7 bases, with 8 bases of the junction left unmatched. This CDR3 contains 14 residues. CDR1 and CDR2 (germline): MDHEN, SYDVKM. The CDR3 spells CASHKQGIANVLTF. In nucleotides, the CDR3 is TGTGCCAGCCATAAACAGGGGATCGCCAACGTCCTGACTTTC.

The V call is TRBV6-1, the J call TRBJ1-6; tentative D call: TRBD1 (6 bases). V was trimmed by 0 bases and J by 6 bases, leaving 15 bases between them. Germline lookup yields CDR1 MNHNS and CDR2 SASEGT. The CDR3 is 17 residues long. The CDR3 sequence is CASSEAPGGAANSPLHF. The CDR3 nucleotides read TGTGCCAGCAGTGAAGCACCCGGGGGCGCAGCTAATTCACCCCTCCACTTT.

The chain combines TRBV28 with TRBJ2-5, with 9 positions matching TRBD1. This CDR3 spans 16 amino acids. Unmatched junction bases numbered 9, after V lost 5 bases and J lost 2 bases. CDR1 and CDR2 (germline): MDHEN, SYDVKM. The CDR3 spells CASSAIRDREQETQYF. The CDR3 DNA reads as TGTGCCAGCAGTGCAATCCGGGACAGGGAGCAAGAGACCCAGTACTTC. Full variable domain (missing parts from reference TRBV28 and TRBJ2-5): DVKVTQSSRYLVKRTGEKVFLECVQDMDHENMFWYRQDPGLGLRLIYFSYDVKMKEKGDIPEGYSVSREKKERFSLILESASTNQTSMYLCASSAIRDREQETQYFGPGTRLLVL.

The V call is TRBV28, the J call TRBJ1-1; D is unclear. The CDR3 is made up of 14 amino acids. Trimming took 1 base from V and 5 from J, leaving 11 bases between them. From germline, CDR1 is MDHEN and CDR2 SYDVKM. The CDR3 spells CASSLLPGRTEAFF. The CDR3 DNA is TGTGCCAGCAGTTTATTGCCGGGAAGGACTGAAGCTTTCTTT.

CDR3 amino acids: CASSPDPEEPQHF. CDR3 sequence (DNA): TGTGCCAGCAGCCCCGATCCTGAGGAGCCCCAGCATTTT. The V and J genes are TRBV5-4 and TRBJ1-5; D not resolved. Germline V CDR1 and CDR2: SGHNT, YYREEE (reference sequence). The CDR3 is 13 amino acids. Between the trimmed V and J ends, which lost 4 bases and 8 bases, there was a span of 13 bases.

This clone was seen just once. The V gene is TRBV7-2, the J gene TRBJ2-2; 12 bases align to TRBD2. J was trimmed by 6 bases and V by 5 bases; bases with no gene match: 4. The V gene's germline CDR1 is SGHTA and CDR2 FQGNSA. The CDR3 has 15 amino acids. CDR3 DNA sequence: TGTGCCAGCAGCCTCCGACTAGCGGGAGCCGGGGAGCTGTTTTTT. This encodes CASSLRLAGAGELFF.

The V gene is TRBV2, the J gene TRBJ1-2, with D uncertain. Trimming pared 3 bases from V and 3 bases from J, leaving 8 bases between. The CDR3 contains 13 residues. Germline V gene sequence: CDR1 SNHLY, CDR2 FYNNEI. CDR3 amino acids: CASSEYQDYGYTF. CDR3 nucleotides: TGTGCCAGCAGTGAGTATCAGGACTATGGCTACACCTTC.

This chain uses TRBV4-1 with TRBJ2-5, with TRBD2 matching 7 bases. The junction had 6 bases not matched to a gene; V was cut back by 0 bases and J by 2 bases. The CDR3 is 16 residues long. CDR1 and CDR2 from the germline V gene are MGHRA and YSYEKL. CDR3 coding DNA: TGCGCCAGCAGCCAAGAAGGCGGGAGTGAACAAGAGACCCAGTACTTC. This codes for CASSQEGGSEQETQYF.

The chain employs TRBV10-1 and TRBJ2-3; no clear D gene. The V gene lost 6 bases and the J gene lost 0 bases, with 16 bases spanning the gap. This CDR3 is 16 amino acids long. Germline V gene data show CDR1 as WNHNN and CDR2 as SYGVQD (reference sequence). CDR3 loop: CASSLSLGSSTDTQYF. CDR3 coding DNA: TGCGCCAGCAGCCTCTCATTAGGTTCCAGCACAGATACGCAGTATTTT.

The CDR3 DNA follows: TGTGCCAGCAGCTTAAAGAGACTAGCGGATTACAATGAGCAGTTCTTC. This translates into CASSLKRLADYNEQFF. The V and J genes are TRBV7-8 and TRBJ2-1; 9 nucleotides line up with TRBD2. The CDR3 runs to 16 residues. Germline values: CDR1 SGHVS, CDR2 FQNEAQ. V lost 2 bases to trimming and J lost 4 bases; unmatched junction nucleotides: 6.

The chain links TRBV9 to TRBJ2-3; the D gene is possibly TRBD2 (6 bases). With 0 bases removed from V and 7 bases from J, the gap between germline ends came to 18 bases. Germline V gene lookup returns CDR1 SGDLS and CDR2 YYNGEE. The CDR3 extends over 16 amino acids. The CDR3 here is CASSVAARARGNTQYF. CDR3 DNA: TGTGCCAGCAGCGTAGCGGCTCGCGCCCGCGGGAATACGCAGTATTTT.

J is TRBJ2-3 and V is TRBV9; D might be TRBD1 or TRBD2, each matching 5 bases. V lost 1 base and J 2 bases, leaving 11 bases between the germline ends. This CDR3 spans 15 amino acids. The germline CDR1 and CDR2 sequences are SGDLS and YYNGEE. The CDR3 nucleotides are TGTGCCAGCAGCGTAAGCAGGGACCACACAGATACGCAGTATTTT. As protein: CASSVSRDHTDTQYF.

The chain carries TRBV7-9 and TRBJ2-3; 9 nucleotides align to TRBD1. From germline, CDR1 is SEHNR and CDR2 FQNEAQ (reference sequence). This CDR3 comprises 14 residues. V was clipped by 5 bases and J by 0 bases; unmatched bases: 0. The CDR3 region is CASSDRGSTDTQYF. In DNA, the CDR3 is TGTGCCAGCAGCGACAGGGGGAGCACAGATACGCAGTATTTT.

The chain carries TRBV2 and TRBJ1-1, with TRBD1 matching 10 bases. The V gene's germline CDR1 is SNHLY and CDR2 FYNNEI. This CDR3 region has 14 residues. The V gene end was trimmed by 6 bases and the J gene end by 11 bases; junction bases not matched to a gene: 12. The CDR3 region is CASRLTGGSWGAFF. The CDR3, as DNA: TGTGCCAGCAGATTGACAGGGGGCTCCTGGGGGGCTTTCTTT.

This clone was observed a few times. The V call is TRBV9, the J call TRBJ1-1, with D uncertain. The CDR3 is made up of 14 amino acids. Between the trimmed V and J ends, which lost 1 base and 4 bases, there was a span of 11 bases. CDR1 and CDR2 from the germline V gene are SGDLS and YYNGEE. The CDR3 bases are TGTGCCAGCAGCGTACTACCGGTCGGCACTGAAGCTTTCTTT. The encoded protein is CASSVLPVGTEAFF. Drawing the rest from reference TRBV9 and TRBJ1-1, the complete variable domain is DSGVTQTPKHLITATGQRVTLRCSPRSGDLSVYWYQQSLDQGLQFLIQYYNGEERAKGNILERFSAQQFPDLHSELNLSSLELGDSALYFCASSVLPVGTEAFFGQGTRLTVV.

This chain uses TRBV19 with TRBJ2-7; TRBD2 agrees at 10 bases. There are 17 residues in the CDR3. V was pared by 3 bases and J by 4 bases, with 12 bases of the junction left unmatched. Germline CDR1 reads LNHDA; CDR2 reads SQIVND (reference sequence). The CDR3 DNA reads TGTGCCAGTAGTATCAGACGGGCTAGCGGGAGTCAATACGAGCAGTACTTC. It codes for CASSIRRASGSQYEQYF. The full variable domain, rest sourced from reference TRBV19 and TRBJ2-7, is DGGITQSPKYLFRKEGQNVTLSCEQNLNHDAMYWYRQDPGQGLRLIYYSQIVNDFQKGDIAEGYSVSREKKESFPLTVTSAQKNPTAFYLCASSIRRASGSQYEQYFGPGTRLTVT.

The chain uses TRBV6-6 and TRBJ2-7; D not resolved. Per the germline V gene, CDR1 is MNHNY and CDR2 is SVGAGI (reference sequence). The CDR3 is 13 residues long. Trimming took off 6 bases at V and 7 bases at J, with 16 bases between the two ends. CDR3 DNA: TGTGCCAGCAGCCCCAGGACGGCGAGGGAGCAGTACTTC. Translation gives CASSPRTAREQYF.

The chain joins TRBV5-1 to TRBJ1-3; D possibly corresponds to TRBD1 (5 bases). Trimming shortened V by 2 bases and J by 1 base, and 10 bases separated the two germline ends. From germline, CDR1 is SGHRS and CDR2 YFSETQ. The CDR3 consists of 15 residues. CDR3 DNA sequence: TGCGCCAGCAGCTTCGATCAGGGTTCTGGAAACACCATATATTTT. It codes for CASSFDQGSGNTIYF.

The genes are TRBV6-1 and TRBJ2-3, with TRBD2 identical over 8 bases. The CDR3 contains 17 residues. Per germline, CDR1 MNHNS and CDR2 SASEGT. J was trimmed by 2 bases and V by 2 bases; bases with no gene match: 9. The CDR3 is CASSERPGSGTTDTQYF. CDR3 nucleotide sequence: TGTGCCAGCAGTGAACGTCCTGGTAGCGGGACCACAGATACGCAGTATTTT.

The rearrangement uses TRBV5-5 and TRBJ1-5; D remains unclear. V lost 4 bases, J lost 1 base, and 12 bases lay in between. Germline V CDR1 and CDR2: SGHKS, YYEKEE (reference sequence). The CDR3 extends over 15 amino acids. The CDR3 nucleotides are TGTGCCAGCAGCCCCGGGGTAACGAGCAATCAGCCCCAGCATTTT. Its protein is CASSPGVTSNQPQHF.

The CDR3 spells CASSLGHGAYNEQFF. The CDR3 DNA reads as TGTGCCAGCAGCTTGGGACATGGGGCCTACAATGAGCAGTTCTTC. The chain couples TRBV5-5 to TRBJ2-1; D unresolved. The V gene's germline CDR1 is SGHKS and CDR2 YYEKEE (reference sequence). The CDR3 extends over 15 amino acids. The ends were cut back, 0 bases at V and 2 bases at J, with 9 bases in the middle.

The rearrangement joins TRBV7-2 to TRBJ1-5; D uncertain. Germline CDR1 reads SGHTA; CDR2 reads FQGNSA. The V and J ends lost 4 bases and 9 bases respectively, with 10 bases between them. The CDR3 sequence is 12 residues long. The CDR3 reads CASSSPRRPQHF. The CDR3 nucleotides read TGTGCCAGCAGCTCGCCTCGCCGGCCCCAGCATTTT.

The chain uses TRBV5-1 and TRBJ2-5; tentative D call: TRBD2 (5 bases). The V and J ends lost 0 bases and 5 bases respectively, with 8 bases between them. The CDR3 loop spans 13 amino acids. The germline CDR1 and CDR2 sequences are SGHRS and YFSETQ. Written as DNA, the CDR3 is TGCGCCAGCAGCTTGGGACTACGTGAGACCCAGTACTTC. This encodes CASSLGLRETQYF.

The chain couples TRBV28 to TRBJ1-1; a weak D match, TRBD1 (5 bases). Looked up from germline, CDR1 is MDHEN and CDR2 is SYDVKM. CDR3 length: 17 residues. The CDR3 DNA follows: TGTTTCGTCCCCCGAGGTACTTGGGGGACCTTCTTTACTGAAGCTTTCTTT. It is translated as CFVPRGTWGTFFTEAFF.

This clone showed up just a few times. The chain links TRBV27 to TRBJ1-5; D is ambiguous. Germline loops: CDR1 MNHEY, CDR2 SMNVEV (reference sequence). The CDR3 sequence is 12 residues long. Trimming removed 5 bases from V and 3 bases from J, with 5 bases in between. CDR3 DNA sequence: TGTGCCAGCAGTGCAAACAATCAGCCCCAGCATTTT. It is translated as CASSANNQPQHF.